Following are 30 T cell receptor beta chains from one sample sequenced in a study of cytomegalovirus exposure and HLA in healthy donors. Use of 60 Vbeta and 13 Jbeta primers characterized the PCR. The method was immunoSEQ multiplex PCR; TCRdb's version includes in-frame clones alone and lacks a portion of them. The sample has some 140,000 clones, 65% to 80% seen once. Sequences were obtained from PBMCs. These receptors were obtained from a woman aged 45-59 years in good health and CMV-seropositive.

This clone was seen once. The V call is TRBV7-8, the J call TRBJ1-6, with no clear D. The V gene lost 2 bases and the J gene lost 10 bases, with 6 bases spanning the gap. The CDR3 runs to 12 residues. The germline V gene encodes CDR1 SGHVS and CDR2 FQNEAQ. CDR3 DNA: TGTGCCAGCAGCTTAAGCGCATCACCCCTCCACTTT. Encoded protein: CASSLSASPLHF.

This chain uses TRBV5-6 with TRBJ2-2; perhaps TRBD1 as D (5 bases). V lost 1 base to trimming and J lost 0 bases, with 10 bases between them. This CDR3 comprises 16 residues. Germline CDR1 and CDR2: SGHDT and YYEEEE. The CDR3 DNA reads as TGTGCCAGCAGCTTGTACCGGACATCGAACACCGGGGAGCTGTTTTTT. It encodes CASSLYRTSNTGELFF. Full variable domain (remainder filled in from reference TRBV5-6 and TRBJ2-2): DAGVTQSPTHLIKTRGQQVTLRCSPKSGHDTVSWYQQALGQGPQFIFQYYEEEERQRGNFPDRFSGHQFPNYSSELNVNALLLGDSALYLCASSLYRTSNTGELFFGEGSRLTVL.

This chain links TRBV5-1 with TRBJ1-5, with D perhaps matching TRBD1 (5 bases). Trimming pared 0 bases from V and 1 base from J, leaving 8 bases between. Germline CDR1 SGHRS, CDR2 YFSETQ. The CDR3 is 15 amino acids. The CDR3 DNA reads TGCGCCAGCAGCTTGGGTCCAGGGAGCAATCAGCCCCAGCATTTT. Its translation: CASSLGPGSNQPQHF.

The chain joins TRBV5-4 to TRBJ2-7, with TRBD1 matching over 10 bases. Trimming cost V 7 bases and J 3 bases; bases outside gene matches: 4. This CDR3 has 13 residues. CDR1 SGHNT and CDR2 YYREEE come from the germline V gene (reference sequence). CDR3: CASGRDRGYEQYF. The CDR3, as DNA: TGTGCCAGCGGCCGGGACAGGGGCTACGAGCAGTACTTC.

The chain couples TRBV30 to TRBJ2-3; 8 bases match TRBD2. The germline V gene has CDR1 GTSNPN and CDR2 SVGIG (reference sequence). V gave up 1 base and J gave up 5 bases; unmatched junction bases: 11. The CDR3 has 16 residues. The CDR3 sequence is CAWSAGQAGGRDTQYF. CDR3 in DNA: TGTGCCTGGAGTGCGGGTCAGGCGGGGGGACGAGATACGCAGTATTTT.

The rearrangement joins TRBV28 to TRBJ1-1; D is ambiguous. This CDR3 region has 14 residues. From germline, CDR1 is MDHEN and CDR2 SYDVKM. V was clipped by 4 bases and J by 2 bases, with 11 bases between them. This CDR3 is CASSSPGSNTEAFF. The CDR3 nucleotides are TGTGCCAGCAGTTCCCCCGGTAGCAACACTGAAGCTTTCTTT.

The rearrangement links TRBV27 to TRBJ2-4, with D perhaps matching TRBD2 (7 bases). Deletions cut 6 bases from V and 9 bases from J, with 24 bases between. Germline lookup yields CDR1 MNHEY and CDR2 SMNVEV (reference sequence). The CDR3 is 16 amino acids. The CDR3 bases are TGTGCCAGCAGCCGCAGAGGGGGGGTGGGAGGTATCATTCAGTACTTC. Translated: CASSRRGGVGGIIQYF.

The chain is built from TRBV18 and TRBJ2-7; perhaps TRBD1 as D (5 bases). Germline V gives CDR1 KGHSH, CDR2 LQKENI. V lost 2 bases and J 6 bases, leaving 14 bases between the germline ends. This CDR3 region has 14 residues. CDR3: CASSPVGAAREQYF. The CDR3 nucleotides read TGTGCCAGCTCACCAGTAGGGGCCGCACGCGAGCAGTACTTC.

The V call is TRBV5-1, the J call TRBJ2-1, with TRBD2 matching over 12 bases. V lost 0 bases, J lost 6 bases, and 7 bases stayed unmatched. The CDR3 has 17 amino acids. CDR1 is SGHRS, CDR2 YFSETQ, per germline. The CDR3 spells CASSLGLAGALGNEQFF. The CDR3 DNA reads TGCGCCAGCAGCTTGGGACTAGCGGGGGCCCTGGGCAATGAGCAGTTCTTC.

The chain employs TRBV7-9 and TRBJ2-7; TRBD1 matches at 11 bases. The germline V gene encodes CDR1 SEHNR and CDR2 FQNEAQ (reference sequence). J lost 4 bases, V lost 4 bases, and 6 bases had no gene match. The CDR3 covers 15 residues. CDR3 protein: CASSSQGQGVYEQYF. In DNA, the CDR3 is TGTGCCAGCAGCTCTCAGGGACAGGGGGTTTACGAGCAGTACTTC.

The chain links TRBV11-3 to TRBJ2-1, with 12 bases that match TRBD2. J was trimmed by 8 bases and V by 5 bases; bases with no gene match: 13. The CDR3 sequence is 17 residues long. CDR1 and CDR2 from the germline V gene are SGHNT and YENEEA. The CDR3 DNA sequence: TGTGCCAGCAGCCTAGGCGAGGGTCTAGCGGGGGGGCATGAGCAGTTCTTC. Amino acid sequence: CASSLGEGLAGGHEQFF. Full variable domain (outside the CDR3, taken from reference TRBV11-3 and TRBJ2-1): EAGVVQSPRYKIIEKKQPVAFWCNPISGHNTLYWYLQNLGQGPELLIRYENEEAVDDSQLPKDRFSAERLKGVDSTLKIQPAELGDSAVYLCASSLGEGLAGGHEQFFGPGTRLTVL.

The chain joins TRBV19 to TRBJ2-3; possibly TRBD1 for D (6 bases). The CDR3 covers 13 residues. The germline V gene has CDR1 LNHDA and CDR2 SQIVND (reference sequence). V lost 6 bases to trimming and J lost 4 bases, with 11 bases between them. CDR3 coding DNA: TGTGCCAGTAGCTCCCGGACAGCAGATACGCAGTATTTT. The encoded protein is CASSSRTADTQYF.

V usage is TRBV7-2 and J usage is TRBJ2-3, with D possibly matching TRBD1 (6 bases). The V end was cut by 4 bases, the J end by 4 bases, with 15 bases between. The V gene's germline CDR1 is SGHTA and CDR2 FQGNSA. CDR3 length: 15 residues. CDR3 protein: CASSSPTGEADTQYF. As DNA, the CDR3 is TGTGCCAGCAGCTCCCCGACAGGAGAGGCAGATACGCAGTATTTT.

CDR3 bases: TGTGCCAGTAGTATTCTGGGCACCGTTAACTATGGCTACACCTTC. This codes for CASSILGTVNYGYTF. The chain recombines TRBV19 with TRBJ1-2, with D unclear. Per the germline V gene, CDR1 is LNHDA and CDR2 is SQIVND (reference sequence). The CDR3 sequence is 15 residues long. The V end lost 3 bases, the J end lost 1 base, and 12 bases lay between the germline ends. Full variable domain (remainder filled in from reference TRBV19 and TRBJ1-2): DGGITQSPKYLFRKEGQNVTLSCEQNLNHDAMYWYRQDPGQGLRLIYYSQIVNDFQKGDIAEGYSVSREKKESFPLTVTSAQKNPTAFYLCASSILGTVNYGYTFGSGTRLTVV.

V and J are TRBV4-3 and TRBJ2-1; 8 bases match TRBD2. The CDR3 totals 17 residues. Germline CDR1 LGHNA, CDR2 YSLEER. Trimming cost V 1 base and J 9 bases; bases outside gene matches: 14. The CDR3 nucleotides are TGCGCCAGCAGCCAAGGCCCCCCCCGGGGGGGCATTGGTGAGCAGTTCTTC. Residues: CASSQGPPRGGIGEQFF.

The V gene is TRBV6-5, the J gene TRBJ1-6; the D is unclear. CDR1 and CDR2 (germline): MNHEY, SVGAGI. The CDR3 covers 15 residues. V was clipped by 5 bases and J by 6 bases, with 14 bases between them. The CDR3 nucleotides are TGTGCCAGCAGTATCCGGGTTACTTCTAATTCACCCCTCCACTTT. Protein sequence: CASSIRVTSNSPLHF.

The CDR3 DNA reads TGTGCCAGCAGCCCCCGGGACAGTCACTCCTACGAGCAGTACTTC. Amino acids: CASSPRDSHSYEQYF. The V call is TRBV9, the J call TRBJ2-7; 7 positions match TRBD1. Germline CDR1 and CDR2: SGDLS and YYNGEE. This CDR3 comprises 15 residues. The trim removed 4 bases at V and 0 bases at J, leaving 7 bases unmatched.

Comment on this clone: Other DNA variants within this sample encode the same CDR3. The rearrangement links TRBV7-3 to TRBJ2-2; possibly TRBD1 for D (5 bases). The germline CDR1 and CDR2 sequences are SGHTA and FQGTGA. This CDR3 is 14 amino acids long. V lost 5 bases and J 1 base, leaving 8 bases between the germline ends. CDR3 sequence reads: CASSPDRNTGELFF. The CDR3 region has the DNA TGTGCCAGCAGCCCCGACAGGAACACCGGGGAGCTGTTTTTT.

V and J are TRBV4-3 and TRBJ2-5, with 9 nucleotides matching TRBD2. V trimming: 0 bases; J trimming: 4 bases; junction bases outside the gene matches: 9. Looked up from germline, CDR1 is LGHNA and CDR2 is YSLEER. This CDR3 has 17 residues. The CDR3 DNA reads TGCGCCAGCAGCCAAGATTTCCGCGGGGGGGCCGGAGAGACCCAGTACTTC. This gives the protein CASSQDFRGGAGETQYF.

This chain joins TRBV7-2 and TRBJ2-1; the D is unclear. The germline CDR1 and CDR2 sequences are SGHTA and FQGNSA. Deletions cut 5 bases from V and 9 bases from J, with 20 bases between. CDR3 size: 15 residues. The CDR3 reads CASSPTIPRIVEQFF. In DNA, the CDR3 is TGTGCCAGCAGCCCGACAATCCCTCGGATTGTTGAGCAGTTCTTC.

In the case of this clone: Compared with germline, one end of the junction differs, possibly owing to a read error. V is TRBV11-3 and J is TRBJ2-5, with TRBD1 matching over 8 bases. Germline CDR1 reads SGHNT; CDR2 reads YENEEA. CDR3 size: 15 residues. The CDR3 DNA reads as TGTGCCAGCAGCTACAGACAGGGGACCCAAGAGGCCCAGTACTTC. Encoded protein: CASSYRQGTQEAQYF.

The chain uses TRBV13 and TRBJ1-2, with D maybe TRBD1 (6 bases). This CDR3 comprises 14 residues. Germline loops: CDR1 PRHDT, CDR2 FYEKMQ (reference sequence). Trimming stripped 5 bases from V and 4 bases from J, with 14 bases between. CDR3 bases: TGTGCCAGCAGCCTCATGACAGGCCGCTATGGCTACACCTTC. Translating gives CASSLMTGRYGYTF.

The rearrangement links TRBV7-2 to TRBJ2-3; possibly TRBD2 for D (6 bases). V was shortened by 8 bases and J by 4 bases, with 16 bases between the two germline ends. The germline CDR1 and CDR2 sequences are SGHTA and FQGNSA. This CDR3 has 14 amino acids. CDR3 in amino acids: CASRREPASDTQYF. The CDR3 DNA follows: TGTGCCAGCCGACGGGAGCCCGCCTCAGATACGCAGTATTTT.

The rearrangement joins TRBV11-2 to TRBJ2-2; no clear D gene. V lost 0 bases and J lost 7, with 3 bases in between. The CDR3 is 12 amino acids. The germline V gene encodes CDR1 SGHAT and CDR2 FQNNGV. In DNA, the CDR3 is TGTGCCAGCAGCTTAGAGAGCGGGGAGCTGTTTTTT. Amino acids: CASSLESGELFF.

The chain has TRBV2 and TRBJ1-1, with 7 nucleotides matching TRBD1. The CDR3 is 14 residues long. Germline trimming cut 6 bases from V and 4 bases from J; bases unmatched to any gene: 8. Per germline, CDR1 SNHLY and CDR2 FYNNEI. The CDR3 coding sequence is TGTGCCAGCAGGCTAAACAGGGGAGGCACTGAAGCTTTCTTT. The encoded protein is CASRLNRGGTEAFF.

This clone was seen only a few times. The chain uses TRBV19 and TRBJ1-1; D may be TRBD1 (6 bases). The V and J ends lost 5 bases and 1 base respectively, with 8 bases between them. This CDR3 has 13 residues. Germline values: CDR1 LNHDA, CDR2 SQIVND (reference sequence). CDR3 DNA sequence: TGTGCCAGTAGTCTGGGACAGAACACTGAAGCTTTCTTT. It is translated as CASSLGQNTEAFF.

This sequence joins TRBV6-1 and TRBJ1-2; a possible D gene is TRBD1 (5 bases). Trimming took 6 bases from V and 7 from J, leaving 18 bases between them. The CDR3 covers 14 residues. The germline V gene encodes CDR1 MNHNS and CDR2 SASEGT. CDR3 in DNA: TGTGCCAGCAGCCACAATGGGGCGGGGGGTGGCTACACCTTC. This codes for CASSHNGAGGGYTF.

The CDR3 nucleotides are TGCGCCAGCAGCGAGGGACTAGCGGGGGCCTACGAGCAGTACTTC. Its protein is CASSEGLAGAYEQYF. The V gene is TRBV5-1, the J gene TRBJ2-7, with TRBD2 identical over 14 bases. The J segment lost 2 bases and the V segment lost 4 bases, leaving 2 bases of the junction unmatched. Germline CDR1 is SGHRS and CDR2 is YFSETQ. This CDR3 has 15 residues.

In this sample, this clone turned up once. The CDR3 region has the DNA TGCGCCAGCAGCCCCCAAGCGGGGGGTGTTAACATTCAGTACTTC. It specifies CASSPQAGGVNIQYF. This rearrangement joins TRBV5-1 to TRBJ2-4; 9 nucleotides align to TRBD2. Trimming at V came to 4 bases and at J to 7 bases, leaving 9 bases not matched to a gene. Germline CDR1 is SGHRS and CDR2 is YFSETQ. The CDR3 totals 15 residues.

The chain's CDR3 is CASSSGLRTGTGELFF. The CDR3 DNA reads as TGTGCCAGCAGCTCGGGACTTCGGACGGGCACCGGGGAGCTGTTTTTT. The rearrangement joins TRBV7-9 to TRBJ2-2, with D possibly TRBD2 on 6 matching bases. Germline V gene lookup returns CDR1 SEHNR and CDR2 FQNEAQ (reference sequence). The CDR3 totals 16 residues. Trimming cost V 4 bases and J 4 bases, with 16 bases left between them.